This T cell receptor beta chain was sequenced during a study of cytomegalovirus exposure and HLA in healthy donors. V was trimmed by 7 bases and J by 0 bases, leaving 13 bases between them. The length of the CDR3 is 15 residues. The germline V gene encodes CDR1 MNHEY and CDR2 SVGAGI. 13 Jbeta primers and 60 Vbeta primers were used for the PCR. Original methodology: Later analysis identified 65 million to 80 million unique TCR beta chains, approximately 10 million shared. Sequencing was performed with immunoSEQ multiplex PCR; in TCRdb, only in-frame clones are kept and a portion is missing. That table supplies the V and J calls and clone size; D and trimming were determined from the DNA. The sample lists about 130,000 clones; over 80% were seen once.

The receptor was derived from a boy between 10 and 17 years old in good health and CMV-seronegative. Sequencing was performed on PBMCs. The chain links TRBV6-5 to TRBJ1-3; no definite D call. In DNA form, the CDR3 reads TGTGCCAGCAAAAGAGAGGCGGGCTCTGGAAACACCATATATTTT. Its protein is CASKREAGSGNTIYF.